Below, 27 T cell receptor beta chains from the same sample are listed, as sequenced in a study of cytomegalovirus exposure and HLA in healthy donors. The primer mix had 60 Vbeta and 13 Jbeta primers. Sequencing was performed with immunoSEQ multiplex PCR; in TCRdb, only in-frame clones are kept and a portion is missing. Seen here are fewer than 80,000 clones, 65% to 80% observed once, and the top ten hold 5% to 7%. The sequenced sample was PBMCs. The receptor set was obtained from a woman under 40 in good health and CMV-seronegative.

In its sample, this clone was seen a few times. The CDR3 DNA reads as TGTGCCTTCTCTCCCCACAATGAGCAGTTCTTC. Amino acid sequence: CAFSPHNEQFF. The chain joins TRBV5-6 to TRBJ2-1, with D uncertain. The ends were cut back, 10 bases at V and 5 bases at J, with 10 bases in the middle. CDR1 is SGHDT, CDR2 YYEEEE, per germline. CDR3 length: 11 amino acids.

The chain is built from TRBV7-2 and TRBJ2-3, with 7 bases that match TRBD2. In germline, CDR1 is SGHTA, CDR2 FQGNSA. V was pared by 5 bases and J by 2 bases, with 10 bases of the junction left unmatched. The CDR3 runs 16 residues. CDR3 residues: CASSPWGAGTTDTQYF. CDR3 DNA sequence: TGTGCCAGCAGCCCCTGGGGAGCGGGGACCACAGATACGCAGTATTTT.

This chain uses TRBV5-4 with TRBJ2-7; 10 nucleotides match TRBD2. The CDR3 has 13 residues. J gave up 3 bases and V 5 bases, and 2 bases lay outside the gene matches. CDR1 is SGHNT and CDR2 is YYREEE in the germline V gene (reference sequence). For the CDR3, the DNA is TGTGCCAGCAGTCGGACTAGCGGCTACGAGCAGTACTTC. It specifies CASSRTSGYEQYF. The full variable domain, completed using reference TRBV5-4 and TRBJ2-7, is ETGVTQSPTHLIKTRGQQVTLRCSSQSGHNTVSWYQQALGQGPQFIFQYYREEENGRGNFPPRFSGLQFPNYSSELNVNALELDDSALYLCASSRTSGYEQYFGPGTRLTVT.

This clone was seen a few times. The V and J genes are TRBV28 and TRBJ2-7; D gene ambiguous. Germline assignment: CDR1 MDHEN and CDR2 SYDVKM. The CDR3 loop spans 15 amino acids. With 7 bases removed from V and 0 bases from J, the gap between germline ends came to 16 bases. The CDR3 loop reads CASTPPDSSSYEQYF. The CDR3 nucleotides read TGTGCCAGCACCCCCCCGGATAGCAGCTCCTACGAGCAGTACTTC.

J is TRBJ2-3 and V is TRBV5-8, with D possibly being TRBD2 (5 bases). The CDR3 is made up of 13 amino acids. Trimming took off 1 base at V and 4 bases at J, with 7 bases between the two ends. Germline loops: CDR1 SGHTS, CDR2 YDEGEE. CDR3 in DNA: TGTGCCAGCAGCTTGCTGGGAGCAGATACGCAGTATTTT. This sequence encodes CASSLLGADTQYF.

This sequence joins TRBV28 and TRBJ1-2; 9 bases match TRBD1. After removal of 7 bases from V and 5 bases from J, the junction contained 5 bases not matched to a gene. The germline V gene has CDR1 MDHEN and CDR2 SYDVKM. The CDR3 loop spans 13 amino acids. The CDR3 here is CASTTGGAYGYTF. The CDR3 DNA follows: TGTGCCAGCACTACAGGGGGCGCGTATGGCTACACCTTC.

This chain connects TRBV6-1 to TRBJ1-2, with TRBD1 identical over 9 bases. The CDR3 has 14 amino acids. Per the germline V gene, CDR1 is MNHNS and CDR2 is SASEGT. The junction had 4 bases not matched to a gene; V was cut back by 1 base and J by 7 bases. The CDR3 DNA reads TGTGCCAGCAGTGAAGGGACAGGGGACTTTGGCTACACCTTC. This gives the protein CASSEGTGDFGYTF.

This chain joins TRBV7-2 and TRBJ2-3, with TRBD2 matching over 9 bases. This CDR3 comprises 15 residues. Trimming cost V 3 bases and J 5 bases; bases outside gene matches: 6. Germline assignment: CDR1 SGHTA and CDR2 FQGNSA. CDR3 residues: CASSFILAGVDTQYF. The CDR3, as DNA: TGTGCCAGCAGCTTTATACTAGCGGGCGTAGATACGCAGTATTTT.

The gene calls are TRBV5-6 and TRBJ2-3; 9 bases align to TRBD2. The germline CDR1 and CDR2 sequences are SGHDT and YYEEEE. Germline trimming cut 3 bases from V and 6 bases from J; bases unmatched to any gene: 11. The CDR3 length is 16 residues. This chain's CDR3 is CASSWLAGESRDTQYF. CDR3 nucleotides: TGTGCCAGCAGCTGGTTAGCGGGAGAATCTAGGGATACGCAGTATTTT.

This rearrangement joins TRBV6-5 to TRBJ1-5, with 7 positions matching TRBD1. The J segment lost 0 bases and the V segment lost 6 bases, leaving 5 bases of the junction unmatched. Germline V CDR1 and CDR2: MNHEY, SVGAGI. The CDR3 length is 15 residues. The CDR3 loop is CASSLTGDSNQPQHF. The DNA of the CDR3 is TGTGCCAGCAGCTTAACAGGGGATAGCAATCAGCCCCAGCATTTT.

The V and J genes are TRBV29-1 and TRBJ1-2, with 12 bases fitting TRBD1. Trimming removed 5 bases from V and 4 bases from J; junction bases left unmatched: 8. CDR1 is SQVTM, CDR2 ANQGSEA, per germline. The CDR3 loop spans 15 amino acids. The CDR3 region is CSVLRDRGQSYGYTF. The CDR3, as DNA: TGCAGCGTTCTAAGGGACAGGGGGCAGAGCTATGGCTACACCTTC. Full variable domain (rest looked up from reference TRBV29-1 and TRBJ1-2): SAVISQKPSRDICQRGTSLTIQCQVDSQVTMMFWYRQQPGQSLTLIATANQGSEATYESGFVIDKFPISRPNLTFSTLTVSNMSPEDSSIYLCSVLRDRGQSYGYTFGSGTRLTVV.

V usage is TRBV20-1 and J usage is TRBJ2-7, with D perhaps matching TRBD1 (5 bases). This CDR3 region has 11 residues. Germline CDR1 and CDR2: DFQATT and SNEGSKA (reference sequence). Trimming stripped 5 bases from V and 3 bases from J, with 8 bases between. The DNA for the CDR3 is TGCAGTGCTCGTGACAGCTACGAGCAGTACTTC. Its translation: CSARDSYEQYF.

This chain connects TRBV6-1 to TRBJ2-1; tentatively, D is TRBD2 (5 bases). Germline CDR1 is MNHNS and CDR2 is SASEGT. This CDR3 has 14 amino acids. Trimming took 2 bases from V and 12 from J, leaving 17 bases between them. The CDR3 DNA reads as TGTGCCAGCAGTGAAAGCCCGGGATTCGGCGGGCAGTTCTTC. It is translated as CASSESPGFGGQFF.

The chain carries TRBV9 and TRBJ1-2; tentative D call: TRBD1 (5 bases). CDR1 and CDR2 from the germline V gene are SGDLS and YYNGEE. Trimming left V 7 bases short and J 4 bases short, with 17 bases between. CDR3 length equals 14 residues. This CDR3 is CASSGSGGVYGYTF. The CDR3 DNA sequence: TGTGCCAGCTCCGGGTCCGGGGGGGTCTATGGCTACACCTTC. The whole variable domain, remainder taken from reference TRBV9 and TRBJ1-2, is DSGVTQTPKHLITATGQRVTLRCSPRSGDLSVYWYQQSLDQGLQFLIQYYNGEERAKGNILERFSAQQFPDLHSELNLSSLELGDSALYFCASSGSGGVYGYTFGSGTRLTVV.

This chain uses TRBV6-5 with TRBJ2-3; weak D call: TRBD1 (6 bases). The CDR3 is 15 amino acids. Germline CDR1 MNHEY, CDR2 SVGAGI. V lost 6 bases and J lost 3, with 16 bases in between. The CDR3 protein is CASSPIGQRTDTQYF. CDR3 coding DNA: TGTGCCAGCAGCCCCATCGGACAGAGGACAGATACGCAGTATTTT.

J is TRBJ1-4 and V is TRBV5-4; D perhaps matches TRBD1 (6 bases). The germline V gene has CDR1 SGHNT and CDR2 YYREEE (reference sequence). The CDR3 spans 15 residues. V lost 5 bases and J lost 7, with 18 bases in between. In DNA form, the CDR3 reads TGTGCCAGCAGTTTCCCGGGACAAGGGGGTGAAAAACTGTTTTTT. Its translation is CASSFPGQGGEKLFF.

This chain joins TRBV13 and TRBJ2-7; D perhaps matches TRBD2 (7 bases). V lost 5 bases and J lost 3, with 14 bases in between. The CDR3 is made up of 14 amino acids. CDR1 and CDR2 from the germline V gene are PRHDT and FYEKMQ (reference sequence). The CDR3 region has the DNA TGTGCCAGCAGCCCCATGGGGGGGCTCTACGAGCAGTACGTC. Its translation: CASSPMGGLYEQYV.

With respect to this clone: A read error may account for a junction end that differs from germline. CDR3 DNA: TGTGCCAGCCGGGGGGGAGGATTCGGCGGAAACACCATGTATTTT. Translated: CASRGGGFGGNTMYF. The V and J genes are TRBV6-5 and TRBJ1-3; tentative D call: TRBD1 (5 bases). The CDR3 contains 15 residues. Germline V CDR1 and CDR2: MNHEY, SVGAGI.

The V and J genes are TRBV6-5 and TRBJ2-7; 7 bases line up with TRBD2. The CDR3 totals 15 residues. Germline V CDR1 and CDR2: MNHEY, SVGAGI. The V and J ends lost 6 bases and 4 bases, in that order; junction bases with no gene match: 12. In DNA, the CDR3 is TGTGCCAGCAGAACCGATCTAGCGGCAGATTACGAGCAGTACTTC. The encoded protein is CASRTDLAADYEQYF.

This clone has just one count. The J gene is TRBJ1-5, the V gene TRBV2; D perhaps matches TRBD1 (6 bases). The CDR3 runs 15 residues. Germline-derived CDR1 and CDR2 are SNHLY and FYNNEI. Trimming shortened V by 7 bases and J by 4 bases, and 17 bases separated the two germline ends. Here the CDR3 reads CASTTQGDGNQPQHF. The DNA of the CDR3 is TGTGCCAGCACTACACAGGGAGATGGGAATCAGCCCCAGCATTTT.

As regards this clone: The sample carries other DNA sequences with the same CDR3. The V and J genes are TRBV5-4 and TRBJ2-7; D ambiguous. Trimming took 0 bases from V and 1 from J, leaving 5 bases between them. Germline assignment: CDR1 SGHNT and CDR2 YYREEE (reference sequence). The CDR3 contains 13 residues. CDR3 nucleotides: TGTGCCAGCAGCTTGGGTTCGTCCTACGAGCAGTACTTC. It codes for CASSLGSSYEQYF.

This chain connects TRBV29-1 to TRBJ2-7; D perhaps matches TRBD1 (5 bases). The CDR3 runs 11 residues. Trimming shortened V by 8 bases and J by 5 bases, and 13 bases separated the two germline ends. Germline V CDR1 and CDR2: SQVTM, ANQGSEA. The CDR3 bases are TGCAGCATGTTGTGGGGCCACGAGCAGTACGTC. Residues: CSMLWGHEQYV.

The chain recombines TRBV29-1 with TRBJ1-4; TRBD1 matches at 11 bases. The CDR3 runs 21 residues. The ends lost 6 bases at V and 1 base at J; junction bases unmatched: 22. The germline gives CDR1 SQVTM, CDR2 ANQGSEA. In DNA form, the CDR3 reads TGCAGCGTCCTTCTTTGGGGCTCCGGGACAGGGGGATTCGGAACTAATGAAAAACTGTTTTTT. Translated, it gives CSVLLWGSGTGGFGTNEKLFF.

This chain uses TRBV7-2 with TRBJ2-1; D unresolved. The CDR3 is 15 amino acids. Deletions cut 5 bases from V and 0 bases from J, with 11 bases between. The germline V gene encodes CDR1 SGHTA and CDR2 FQGNSA. CDR3 sequence reads: CASSPAWSSYNEQFF. The CDR3 nucleotides are TGTGCCAGCAGCCCGGCGTGGAGCTCCTACAATGAGCAGTTCTTC.

The chain is built from TRBV4-1 and TRBJ1-3; unclear D gene. Trimming removed 0 bases from V and 0 bases from J, with 9 bases in between. CDR3 length equals 16 residues. Per germline, CDR1 MGHRA and CDR2 YSYEKL. CDR3 residues: CASSQEQLNSGNTIYF. CDR3 nucleotides: TGCGCCAGCAGCCAAGAACAGCTAAACTCTGGAAACACCATATATTTT.

This clone was detected a few times. This sequence joins TRBV29-1 and TRBJ2-2; 12 bases are shared with TRBD1. The CDR3 consists of 15 residues. Trimming took 8 bases from V and 4 from J; bases not matched to a gene: 8. The germline V gene encodes CDR1 SQVTM and CDR2 ANQGSEA. The CDR3 nucleotides are TGCAGCACCTCCGGGACAGGGGGCTTCACCGGGGAGCTGTTTTTT. It is translated as CSTSGTGGFTGELFF.

The rearrangement uses TRBV5-1 and TRBJ1-1; D call uncertain. Trimming removed 1 base from V and 4 bases from J, with 8 bases in between. The germline V gene encodes CDR1 SGHRS and CDR2 YFSETQ. The CDR3 covers 13 residues. CDR3 sequence reads: CASSLPEATEAFF. In nucleotides, the CDR3 is TGCGCCAGCAGCTTGCCCGAAGCCACTGAAGCTTTCTTT.